This entry lists 16 T cell receptor beta chains sequenced from one sample in a study of T-cell memory formation after mild COVID-19 listed by TCRdb under 2021. Libraries were made using 5' RACE. The reads were generated on an Illumina NovaSeq 6000. TCRdb trimmed public reads at Q25 via fastp, called clones via MiXCR and kept in-frame beta chains. Rows with a matching CDR3 protein are joined into one entry that keeps the most common DNA and genes. The sample table shows roughly 130,000 distinct CDR3 sequences, and over 15% are seen once. Approximately 4.7% of the sample goes to the ten largest clones. The sequenced material came from PBMCs or a T cell subset sorted from them (not recorded which). The origin of the receptors is a man aged 18 to 29 who had mild COVID-19 (a few samples of this study predate the infection). The sample titles of this study are shuffled in the database, so cell type and time point are left out; the donor was told from shared clones.

This clonotype was detected only a few times. This chain uses TRBV14 with TRBJ1-1, with D uncertain. V was clipped by 0 bases and J by 5 bases, with 4 bases between them. Germline CDR1 and CDR2: SGHDN and FVKESK. The CDR3 loop spans 12 amino acids. The CDR3, as DNA: TGTGCCAGCAGCCAAGAATGGACTGAAGCTTTCTTT. Protein sequence: CASSQEWTEAFF.

V usage is TRBV5-1 and J usage is TRBJ1-1; no definite D call. Germline V gene data show CDR1 as SGHRS and CDR2 as YFSETQ. Trimming took 4 bases from V and 1 from J, leaving 8 bases between them. The CDR3 is made up of 13 amino acids. Written as DNA, the CDR3 is TGCGCCAGCAGCAATAGAGGGAACACTGAAGCTTTCTTT. It is translated as CASSNRGNTEAFF.

The chain has TRBV5-1 and TRBJ2-3, with TRBD1 identical over 8 bases. Germline loops: CDR1 SGHRS, CDR2 YFSETQ. There are 15 residues in the CDR3. Trimming at V came to 1 base and at J to 4 bases, leaving 5 bases not matched to a gene. The CDR3 nucleotides read TGCGCCAGCAGCTTGTGGTCAGGGGGCGCAGATACGCAGTATTTT. Its protein product is CASSLWSGGADTQYF.

The chain has TRBV12-3 or TRBV12-4 and TRBJ2-7; D is uncertain. With 3 bases removed from V and 7 bases from J, the gap between germline ends came to 7 bases. This CDR3 comprises 11 residues. The CDR3 loop is CASSLWGEQYF. CDR3 sequence (DNA): TGTGCCAGCAGTTTGTGGGGAGAGCAGTACTTC.

This clonotype has a handful of counts. The chain carries TRBV7-9 and TRBJ2-3; the D is unclear. Germline CDR1 reads SEHNR; CDR2 reads FQNEAQ (reference sequence). Trimming pared 8 bases from V and 6 bases from J, leaving 6 bases between. The CDR3 extends over 10 amino acids. The CDR3 bases are TGTGCCAGCTTGGCGGATACGCAGTATTTT. Its translation is CASLADTQYF.

This clonotype was found a few times. The chain joins TRBV4-1 to TRBJ2-5, with TRBD2 identical over 9 bases. Trimming took 0 bases from V and 5 from J; bases not matched to a gene: 7. This CDR3 region has 16 residues. Germline values: CDR1 MGHRA, CDR2 YSYEKL. The CDR3 reads CASSQEPSGGWETQYF. CDR3 coding DNA: TGCGCCAGCAGCCAAGAACCAAGCGGGGGGTGGGAGACCCAGTACTTC.

This clonotype showed up just a few times. The genes are TRBV7-2 and TRBJ2-7; 9 bases are a match to TRBD1. The CDR3 totals 15 residues. The V segment lost 5 bases and the J segment 0 bases; nucleotides outside the gene matches: 5. Per germline, CDR1 SGHTA and CDR2 FQGNSA. CDR3 amino acids: CASSPTGGNSYEQYF. Here the CDR3 DNA reads TGTGCCAGCAGCCCGACAGGGGGGAACTCCTACGAGCAGTACTTC.

This clonotype occurred a few times. The gene calls are TRBV6-4 and TRBJ2-1; 9 bases agree with TRBD1. Germline trimming cut 6 bases from V and 0 bases from J; bases unmatched to any gene: 9. The CDR3 is 17 residues long. The germline V gene has CDR1 MRHNA and CDR2 SNTAGT. The CDR3 protein is CASSPQGQGSSYNEQFF. CDR3 nucleotides: TGTGCCAGCAGCCCTCAGGGACAGGGAAGCTCCTACAATGAGCAGTTCTTC.

This clonotype was counted ten times or more. The gene calls are TRBV20-1 and TRBJ1-6; no clear D. Trimming left V 2 bases short and J 6 bases short, with 5 bases between. This CDR3 is built from 12 residues. Germline V gene data show CDR1 as DFQATT and CDR2 as SNEGSKA (reference sequence). The CDR3, as DNA: TGCAGTGCTAGAAAGCCTAATTCACCCCTCCACTTT. Its protein is CSARKPNSPLHF.

This clonotype was detected many times. V is TRBV7-2 and J is TRBJ2-1; 14 nucleotides line up with TRBD2. Per the germline V gene, CDR1 is SGHTA and CDR2 is FQGNSA. The CDR3 sequence is 15 residues long. Trimming removed 4 bases from V and 7 bases from J; junction bases left unmatched: 3. CDR3 nucleotides: TGTGCCAGCAGCTCTCGGACTAGCGGGGGGAATGAGCAGTTCTTC. Its translation: CASSSRTSGGNEQFF.

This clonotype was seen only a few times. This sequence joins TRBV29-1 and TRBJ2-3, with D tentatively TRBD2 (6 bases). Trimming cost V 4 bases and J 2 bases, with 10 bases left between them. This CDR3 has 13 residues. Germline V gives CDR1 SQVTM, CDR2 ANQGSEA. CDR3 region: CSVAGVSTDTQYF. The CDR3 DNA follows: TGCAGCGTTGCGGGGGTTTCCACAGATACGCAGTATTTT.

This clonotype was recorded a few times. V usage is TRBV18 and J usage is TRBJ1-2; no clear D. CDR3 size: 12 residues. Germline CDR1 KGHSH, CDR2 LQKENI. The V gene lost 5 bases and the J gene lost 6 bases, with 10 bases spanning the gap. The CDR3 coding sequence is TGTGCCAGCTCAGAGTTGTCGGATGGCTACACCTTC. It is translated as CASSELSDGYTF.

This clonotype was seen a handful of times. The chain uses TRBV20-1 and TRBJ1-2, with TRBD1 as a possible D gene (5 bases). Per the germline V gene, CDR1 is DFQATT and CDR2 is SNEGSKA (reference sequence). The CDR3 runs 15 residues. The V gene lost 8 bases and the J gene lost 5 bases, with 24 bases spanning the gap. The CDR3 DNA follows: TGCAGTACTATACCGGGGACCTCTTCGGGGTATGGCTACACCTTC. Translated: CSTIPGTSSGYGYTF.

V and J are TRBV7-9 and TRBJ1-3; possible D gene TRBD1, 5 bases. This CDR3 spans 16 amino acids. From germline, CDR1 is SEHNR and CDR2 FQNEAQ (reference sequence). Trimming cost V 3 bases and J 0 bases, with 12 bases left between them. DNA for the CDR3: TGTGCCAGCAGCTTCCAGTTCAGGGTCTCTGGAAACACCATATATTTT. Its translation: CASSFQFRVSGNTIYF.

This clonotype has just a few counts. In DNA form, the CDR3 reads TGTGCCAGCAGCCAGACAGGGTTCTACGAGCAGTACGTC. Its translation is CASSQTGFYEQYV. This rearrangement joins TRBV6-6 to TRBJ2-7; 7 bases align to TRBD1. From germline, CDR1 is MNHNY and CDR2 SVGAGI (reference sequence). J lost 3 bases, V lost 6 bases, and 5 bases had no gene match. There are 13 residues in the CDR3.

This clonotype was observed a few times. The rearrangement links TRBV7-2 to TRBJ1-2; D gene uncertain. The V and J ends lost 5 bases and 4 bases respectively, with 11 bases between them. CDR1 is SGHTA and CDR2 is FQGNSA in the germline V gene. The CDR3 totals 13 residues. The CDR3 nucleotides are TGTGCCAGCAGCCCGTACACTCTCTATGGCTACACCTTC. This encodes CASSPYTLYGYTF.